The clone carrying this TCR beta chain was seen only a few times. The sample comes from a study of early T cells in non-severe SARS-CoV-2 infection. TCRdb itself ran the 5' RACE reads through MiXCR, one entry per CDR3 protein. The sample includes under 70,000 distinct CDR3 sequences, around 10% of them seen just once. The sample taken for sequencing was whole blood. This TCR derives from an adult who was a healthcare worker with PCR-confirmed SARS-CoV-2 infection or an uninfected control (not recorded which).

In nucleotides, the CDR3 is TGTGCCAGCAGTTTGGGTCTTCTGATCGGCAATGAGCAGTTCTTC. Amino acids: CASSLGLLIGNEQFF. The chain joins TRBV12-3 or TRBV12-4 to TRBJ2-1; D uncertain. CDR3 size: 15 residues. V lost 3 bases, J lost 6 bases, and 15 bases lay in between.